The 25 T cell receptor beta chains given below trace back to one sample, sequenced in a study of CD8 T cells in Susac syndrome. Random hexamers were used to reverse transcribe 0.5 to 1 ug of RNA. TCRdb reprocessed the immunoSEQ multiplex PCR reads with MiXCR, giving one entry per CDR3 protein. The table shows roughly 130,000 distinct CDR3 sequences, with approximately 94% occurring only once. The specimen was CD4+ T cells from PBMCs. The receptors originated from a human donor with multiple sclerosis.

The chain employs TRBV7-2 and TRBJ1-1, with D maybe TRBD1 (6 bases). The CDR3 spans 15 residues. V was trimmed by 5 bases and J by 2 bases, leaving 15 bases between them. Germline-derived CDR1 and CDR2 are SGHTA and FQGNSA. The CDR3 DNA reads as TGTGCCAGCAGCCCGGGGGCGAGGAGCAACACTGAAGCTTTCTTT. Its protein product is CASSPGARSNTEAFF.

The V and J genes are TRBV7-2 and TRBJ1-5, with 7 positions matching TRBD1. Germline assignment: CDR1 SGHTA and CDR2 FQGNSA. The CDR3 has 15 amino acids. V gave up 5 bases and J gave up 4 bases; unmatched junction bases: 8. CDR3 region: CASSPLGDRNQPQHF. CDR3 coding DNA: TGTGCCAGCAGCCCCCTTGGGGACAGAAATCAGCCCCAGCATTTT.

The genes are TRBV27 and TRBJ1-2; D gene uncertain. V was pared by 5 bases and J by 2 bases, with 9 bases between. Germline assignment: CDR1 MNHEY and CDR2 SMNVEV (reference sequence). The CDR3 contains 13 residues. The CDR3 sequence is CASSRHQNYGYTF. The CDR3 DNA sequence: TGTGCCAGCAGTCGCCATCAGAACTATGGCTACACCTTC.

The chain's CDR3 is CASRTDRALATEAFF. The CDR3 bases are TGTGCCAGCAGAACTGACAGGGCTCTTGCCACTGAAGCTTTCTTT. The V call is TRBV5-4, the J call TRBJ1-1; 7 bases match TRBD1. The junction had 11 bases not matched to a gene; V was cut back by 5 bases and J by 4 bases. This CDR3 region has 15 residues. Looked up from germline, CDR1 is SGHNT and CDR2 is YYREEE (reference sequence).

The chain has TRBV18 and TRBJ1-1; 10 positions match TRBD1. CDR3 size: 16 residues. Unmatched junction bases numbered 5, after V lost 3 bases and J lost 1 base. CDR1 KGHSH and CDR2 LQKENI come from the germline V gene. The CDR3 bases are TGTGCCAGCTCACCCCGGGACAGGGGTTGGAACACTGAAGCTTTCTTT. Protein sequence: CASSPRDRGWNTEAFF.

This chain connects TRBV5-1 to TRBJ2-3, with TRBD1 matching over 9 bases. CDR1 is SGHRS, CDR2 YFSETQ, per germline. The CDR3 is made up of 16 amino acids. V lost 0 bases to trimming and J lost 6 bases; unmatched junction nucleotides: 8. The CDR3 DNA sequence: TGCGCCAGCAGCTTGGGCCCTGGGACAGGGATTGATACGCAGTATTTT. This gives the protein CASSLGPGTGIDTQYF.

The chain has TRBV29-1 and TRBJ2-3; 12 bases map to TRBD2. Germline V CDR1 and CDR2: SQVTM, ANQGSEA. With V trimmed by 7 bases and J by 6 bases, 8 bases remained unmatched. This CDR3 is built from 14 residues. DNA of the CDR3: TGCAGCGGGAAGACTAGCGGGAGAAGGGATACGCAGTATTTT. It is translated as CSGKTSGRRDTQYF.

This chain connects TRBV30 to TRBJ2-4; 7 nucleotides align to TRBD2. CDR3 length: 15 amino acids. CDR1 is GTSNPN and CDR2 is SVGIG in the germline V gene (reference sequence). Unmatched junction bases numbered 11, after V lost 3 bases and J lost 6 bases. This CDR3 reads CAWRGGMGGRNIQYF. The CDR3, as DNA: TGTGCCTGGAGGGGGGGGATGGGAGGTAGAAACATTCAGTACTTC.

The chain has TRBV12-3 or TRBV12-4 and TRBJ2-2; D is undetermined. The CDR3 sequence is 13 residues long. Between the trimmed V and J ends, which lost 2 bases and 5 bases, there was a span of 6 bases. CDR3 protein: CASSLLITGELFF. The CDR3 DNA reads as TGTGCCAGCAGTTTATTGATTACCGGGGAGCTGTTTTTT.

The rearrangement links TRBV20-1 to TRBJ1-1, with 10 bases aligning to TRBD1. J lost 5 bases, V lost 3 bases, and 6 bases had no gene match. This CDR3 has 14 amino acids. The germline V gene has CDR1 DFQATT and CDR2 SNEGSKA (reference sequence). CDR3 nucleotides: TGCAGTGCTAGGTGGGGACAGGGGCGTACTGAAGCTTTCTTT. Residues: CSARWGQGRTEAFF.

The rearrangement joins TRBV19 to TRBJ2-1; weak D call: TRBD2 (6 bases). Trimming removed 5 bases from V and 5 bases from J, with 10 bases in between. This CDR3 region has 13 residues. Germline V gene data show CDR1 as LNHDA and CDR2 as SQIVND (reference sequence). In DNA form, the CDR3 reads TGTGCCAGTAGTGGGGGGAGGCACAATGAGCAGTTCTTC. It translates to CASSGGRHNEQFF.

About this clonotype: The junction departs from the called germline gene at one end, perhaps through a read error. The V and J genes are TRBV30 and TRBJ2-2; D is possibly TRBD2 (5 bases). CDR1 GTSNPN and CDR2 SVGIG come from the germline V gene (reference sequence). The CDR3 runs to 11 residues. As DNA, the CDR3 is TGTGCCTGGAGGGACGCCGGGGAGCTGCTTTTT. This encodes CAWRDAGELLF.

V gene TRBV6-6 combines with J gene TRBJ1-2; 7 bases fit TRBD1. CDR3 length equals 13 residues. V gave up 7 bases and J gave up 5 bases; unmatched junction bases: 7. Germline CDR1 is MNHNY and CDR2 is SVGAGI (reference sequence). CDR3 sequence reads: CASTRGQLYGYTF. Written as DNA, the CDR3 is TGTGCCAGCACCCGGGGACAGCTATATGGCTACACCTTC.

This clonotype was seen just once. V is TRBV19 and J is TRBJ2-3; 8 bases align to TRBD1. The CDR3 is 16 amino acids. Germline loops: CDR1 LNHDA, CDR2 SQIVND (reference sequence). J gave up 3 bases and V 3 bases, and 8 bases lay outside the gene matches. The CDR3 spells CASSISTGVSTDTQYF. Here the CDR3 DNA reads TGTGCCAGTAGTATCTCGACAGGGGTATCAACAGATACGCAGTATTTT.

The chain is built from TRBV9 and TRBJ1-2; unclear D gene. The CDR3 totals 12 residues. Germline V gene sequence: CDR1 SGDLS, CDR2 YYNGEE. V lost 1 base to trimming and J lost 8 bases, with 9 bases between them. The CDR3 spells CASSVNSWGYTF. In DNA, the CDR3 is TGTGCCAGCAGCGTAAATTCGTGGGGCTACACCTTC.

The CDR3 loop reads CASSYKGLGANVLTF. CDR3 DNA: TGTGCCAGCAGTTACAAAGGGTTAGGGGCCAACGTCCTGACTTTC. The J gene is TRBJ2-6, the V gene TRBV6-5, with no clear D. The CDR3 totals 15 residues. The V end was cut by 2 bases, the J end by 4 bases, with 9 bases between. The germline gives CDR1 MNHEY, CDR2 SVGAGI.

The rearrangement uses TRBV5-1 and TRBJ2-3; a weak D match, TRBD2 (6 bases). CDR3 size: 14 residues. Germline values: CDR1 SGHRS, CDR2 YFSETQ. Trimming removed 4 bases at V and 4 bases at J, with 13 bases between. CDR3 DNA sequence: TGCGCCAGCAGCCATGTTGAGCGGGCAGATACGCAGTATTTT. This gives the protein CASSHVERADTQYF.

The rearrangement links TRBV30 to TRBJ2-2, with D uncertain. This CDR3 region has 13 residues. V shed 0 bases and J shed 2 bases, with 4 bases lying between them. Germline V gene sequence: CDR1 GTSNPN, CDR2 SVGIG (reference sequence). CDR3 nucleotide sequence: TGTGCCTGGAGTGTACTCAACACCGGGGAGCTGTTTTTT. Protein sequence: CAWSVLNTGELFF.

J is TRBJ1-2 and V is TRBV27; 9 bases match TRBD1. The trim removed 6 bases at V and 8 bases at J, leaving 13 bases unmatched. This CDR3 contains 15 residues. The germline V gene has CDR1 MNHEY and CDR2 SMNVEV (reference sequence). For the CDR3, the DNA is TGTGCCAGCAGGACCGGACAGGGGTTAATGGGAGGCTACACCTTC. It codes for CASRTGQGLMGGYTF.

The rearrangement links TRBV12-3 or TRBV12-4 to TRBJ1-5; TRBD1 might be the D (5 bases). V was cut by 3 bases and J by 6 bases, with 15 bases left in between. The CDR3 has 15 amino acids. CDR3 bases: TGTGCCAGCAGTTTTAGCTCCGGGGGAACTCAGCCCCAGCATTTT. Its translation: CASSFSSGGTQPQHF.

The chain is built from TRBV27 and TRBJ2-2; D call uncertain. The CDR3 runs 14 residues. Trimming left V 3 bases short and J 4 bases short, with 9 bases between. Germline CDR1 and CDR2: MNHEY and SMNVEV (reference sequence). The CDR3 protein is CASSLYEITGELFF. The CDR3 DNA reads TGTGCCAGCAGTTTGTACGAGATCACCGGGGAGCTGTTTTTT.

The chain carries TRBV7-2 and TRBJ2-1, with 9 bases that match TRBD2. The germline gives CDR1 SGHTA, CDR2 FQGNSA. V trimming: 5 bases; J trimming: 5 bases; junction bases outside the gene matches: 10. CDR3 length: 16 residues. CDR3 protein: CASSPDSGRSNNEQFF. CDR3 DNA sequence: TGTGCCAGCAGCCCCGATAGCGGGAGATCGAACAATGAGCAGTTCTTC.

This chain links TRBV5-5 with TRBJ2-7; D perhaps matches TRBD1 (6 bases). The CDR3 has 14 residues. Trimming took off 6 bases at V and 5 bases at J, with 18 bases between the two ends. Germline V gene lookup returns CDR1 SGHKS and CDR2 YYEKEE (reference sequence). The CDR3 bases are TGTGCCAGCAACCCCAGAGGACAGAAAAACGAGCAGTACTTC. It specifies CASNPRGQKNEQYF.

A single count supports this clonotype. The CDR3 sequence is CATRGTGTDTQYF. In DNA, the CDR3 is TGTGCCACCAGGGGGACAGGGACAGATACGCAGTATTTT. The chain joins TRBV24-1 to TRBJ2-3; 9 bases fit TRBD1. Germline CDR1 KGHDR, CDR2 SFDVKD. V trimming: 7 bases; J trimming: 3 bases; junction bases outside the gene matches: 1. This CDR3 has 13 amino acids.

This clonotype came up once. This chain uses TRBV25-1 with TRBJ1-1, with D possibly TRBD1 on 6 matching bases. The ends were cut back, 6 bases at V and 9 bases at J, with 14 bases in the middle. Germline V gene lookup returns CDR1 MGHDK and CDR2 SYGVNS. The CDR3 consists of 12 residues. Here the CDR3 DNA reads TGTGCCAGCAGGGAGGGGGAGGGAAAAGCTTTCTTT. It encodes CASREGEGKAFF.